This TCR beta chain came from a study of OX40 agonist ivuxolimab in advanced cancers. Turning to the study itself: The dose-escalation cohort was over 65% male, with a mean age of around 60 years, ranging roughly 20 to 80.

General study findings and limits: There was clonal expansion of CD4+ and CD8+ blood T cells by week 6 at 0.1 to 3.0 mg/kg.

The repertoire was sequenced with immunoSEQ multiplex PCR; TCRdb's copy has only in-frame clones and lacks some. Of about 69,000 clones in the sample, around 90% were seen once. The count of this clone is one. Its antigen is not known. V was cut by 5 bases and J by 2 bases, with 19 bases left in between. The CDR3 has 16 residues. From germline, CDR1 is LNHDA and CDR2 SQIVND (reference sequence). The TCR originated in an adult with an advanced solid tumor such as melanoma, head and neck, liver or kidney cancer. V usage is TRBV19 and J usage is TRBJ2-7; maybe TRBD2 (5 bases). Here the sequenced sample was CD4+ or CD8+ T cells sorted from blood, taken in a trial of the OX40 agonist ivuxolimab. The CDR3 here is CASSQHSYRGPYEQYF. CDR3 sequence (DNA): TGTGCCAGTAGTCAACACAGCTACCGAGGGCCCTACGAGCAGTACTTC.